This T cell receptor (beta chain) was found in a study of CD8+CD57+ T cells in acquired aplastic anemia. Study-wide background: When averaged, DNA from sorted CD4+ and CD8+ cells came to about 3 ug. Healthy-donor CD4+ cells averaged about 9.9 million reads.

The CDR3 is 14 residues long. Looked up from germline, CDR1 is KGHSH and CDR2 is LQKENI. V gave up 0 bases and J gave up 0 bases, with 3 bases separating them. Study results and caveats: Between patients and controls, around 27 CD8+ CDR3 sequences were found in common. No significant patient-versus-control difference appeared in CD8+ Simpson's diversity.

This clonotype was detected only a few times. Its cognate antigen is unknown. Genomic DNA templated the TCR beta VDJ and CDR3 profiling. TCRdb reprocessed the reads with MiXCR, giving one entry per CDR3 protein. The data show 150,000 to 200,000 distinct CDR3 sequences, around 45% seen once. The sequence was collected from a human donor in good health. The chain carries TRBV18 and TRBJ2-1, with D uncertain. The sequenced sample consisted of sorted CD4+, CD8+, or CD8+CD57+ T cells (not recorded which) from PBMCs. CDR3 bases: TGTGCCAGCTCACCACCTAACTCCTACAATGAGCAGTTCTTC. The encoded protein is CASSPPNSYNEQFF.